These T cell receptor beta chains were read from a single sample in a study of identical twins. One entry per CDR3 protein, called by TCRdb with MiXCR from the 5' RACE reads. Here the sample spans under 350,000 distinct CDR3 sequences, just under 9.5% being singletons. These data also formed part of another study, on yellow fever vaccine responses in identical twins.

The sequencing input was CD8+ T cells sorted from blood. The receptors were sampled from a woman in her late teens or twenties in good health. Both conserved end residues are part of each CDR3. The order of the fields is J gene, clone size, D gene, V gene, CDR3 DNA, CDR3 protein. The D gene is left open where the match is weak. The size of a clone is reported for some rows only, either as once, few or many, or as a class for expanded clones.

TRBJ1-2 many . TRBV6-6 TGTGGGGCGGGAGTGAACTATGGCTACACCTTC CGAGVNYGYTF
TRBJ2-3 many TRBD1 TRBV15 TGTGCCACCAGCAGCACAGGGGGCGCGACAGATACGCAGTATTTT CATSSTGGATDTQYF
TRBJ2-7 many . TRBV10-3 TGTGCCATCAAGACGGGACACCCCGACGAGCAGTACTTC CAIKTGHPDEQYF
TRBJ2-7 few TRBD1 TRBV7-8 TGTGCCAGCAGCAATCGGACAGGGGGTTTCTACGAGCAGTACTTC CASSNRTGGFYEQYF
TRBJ2-1 many TRBD1 TRBV15 TGTGCCACCAGCAGAAAGGGGGCTGATGAGCAGTTCTTC CATSRKGADEQFF
TRBJ2-2 many . TRBV12-3/TRBV12-4 TGTGCCAGCAGTTTCCTCGTCGCCGGGGAGCTGTTTTTT CASSFLVAGELFF
TRBJ1-5 . . TRBV27 TGTGCCAGCAGTTTTACAGGCGGCCAGCCCCAGCATTTT CASSFTGGQPQHF
TRBJ2-1 many . TRBV4-2 TGTGCCAGCAGCCAAGATAGCGGAGAGTACAATGAGCAGTTCTTC CASSQDSGEYNEQFF
TRBJ2-7 many TRBD1 TRBV20-1 TGCAGTGCTACAGGGGGTTATTCTTACGAGCAGTACTTC CSATGGYSYEQYF
TRBJ2-1 few . TRBV11-2 TGTGCCAGCAGCTTCGAAAGTGCCGGATACAATGAGCAGTTCTTC CASSFESAGYNEQFF
TRBJ1-1 few . TRBV20-1 TGCAGTGCTAGAGTATTGGCAGATGAAGCTTTCTTT CSARVLADEAFF
TRBJ2-7 . . TRBV12-3/TRBV12-4 TGTGCCAGCAGTTTTGGTTCCTACGTGCAGTACTTC CASSFGSYVQYF
TRBJ2-1 . TRBD2 TRBV3-1 TGTGCCAGCAGCCAGCAGCTAGCGGGGGGGCCGATGCCGTCCTACAATGAGCAGTTCTTC CASSQQLAGGPMPSYNEQFF
TRBJ1-5 many . TRBV4-3 TGCGCCAGCAGCCAAGATCGTCAGGGATATCAGCCCCAGCATTTT CASSQDRQGYQPQHF
TRBJ2-1 few . TRBV5-6 TGTGCCAGCAGCTTGGTTGGGGGGCTAAATGAGCAGTTCTTC CASSLVGGLNEQFF
TRBJ2-5 many TRBD2 TRBV29-1 TGCAGCGTGAAGGGACTAGTTGAGACCCAGTACTTC CSVKGLVETQYF
TRBJ2-1 many TRBD2 TRBV4-2 TGTGCCAGCAGCCAATCAGCGGGGGGAACCTACAATGAGCAGTTCTTC CASSQSAGGTYNEQFF
TRBJ2-7 . . TRBV7-8 TGTGCCAGCAGCTTCCGGAGGGGAAACTACGAGCAGTACTTC CASSFRRGNYEQYF
TRBJ2-1 . . TRBV19 TGTGCCAGTAGTTCCGGGACCCGCGCGGATGATGAGCAGTTCTTC CASSSGTRADDEQFF
TRBJ2-1 few TRBD2 TRBV7-9 TGTGCCAGCAGCTTCGGGACTAAAGTCAATGAGCAGTTCTTC CASSFGTKVNEQFF
TRBJ2-7 few . TRBV3-1 TGTGCCAGCAGCCAAGATAGCGAGCAGTACTTC CASSQDSEQYF
TRBJ2-1 few TRBD2 TRBV20-1 TGCAGTGCTACCACAACTAGCGGGACACATTACAATGAGCAGTTCTTC CSATTTSGTHYNEQFF
TRBJ2-4 . . TRBV28 TGTGCCAGCAGTTTATACTGGAGTACCAAAAACATTCAGTACTTC CASSLYWSTKNIQYF
TRBJ2-3 . . TRBV18 TGTGCCAGCTCACCACCGCCCGAAGCACATGCAGATACGCAGTATTTT CASSPPPEAHADTQYF
TRBJ2-6 . . TRBV7-9 TGTGCCAGCAGCTCCTCAGGGACCGGGGCCAACGTCCTGACTTTC CASSSSGTGANVLTF
TRBJ1-2 . . TRBV15 TGTGCCACCAGCAGAGGCTTTAGTGAGGGTAGCAATGGCTACACCTTC CATSRGFSEGSNGYTF
TRBJ2-7 many TRBD2 TRBV28 TGTGCCAGCAGTTTCCAAACGGGGACTAGCGGGAGTTACGAGCAGTACTTC CASSFQTGTSGSYEQYF
TRBJ2-7 many TRBD2 TRBV5-1 TGCGCCAGCAGCTCTAGCGGGGACCGCTACGAGCAGTACTTC CASSSSGDRYEQYF
TRBJ2-7 once . TRBV30 TGTGCCTGGGGTAACGCAGGGGATATCTCCTACGAGCAGTACTTC CAWGNAGDISYEQYF
TRBJ2-7 few . TRBV11-2 TGTGCCAGCAGCTTCGCAGGGCCCTACGAGCAGTACTTC CASSFAGPYEQYF
TRBJ2-7 few . TRBV6-2/TRBV6-3 TGTGCCAGCAGCCATTACTCCTACGAGCAGTACTTC CASSHYSYEQYF